This TCR beta chain was documented in a study of shared T cell receptors in the human thymus. This CDR3 is built from 14 residues. CDR1 and CDR2 from the germline V gene are MDHEN and SYDVKM. V dropped 4 bases and J dropped 5 bases, with 12 bases sitting between them. The repertoire was sequenced with immunoSEQ multiplex PCR; TCRdb's copy has only in-frame clones and lacks some. The sample holds approximately 400,000 clones, just under 95% seen once. Sample: thymocytes. J is TRBJ2-1 and V is TRBV28; possible D gene TRBD1, 5 bases. This receptor was taken from a human donor. In nucleotides, the CDR3 is TGTGCCAGCAGTTCTGGGGCTAGGGACAATGAGCAGTTCTTC. Its translation: CASSSGARDNEQFF.